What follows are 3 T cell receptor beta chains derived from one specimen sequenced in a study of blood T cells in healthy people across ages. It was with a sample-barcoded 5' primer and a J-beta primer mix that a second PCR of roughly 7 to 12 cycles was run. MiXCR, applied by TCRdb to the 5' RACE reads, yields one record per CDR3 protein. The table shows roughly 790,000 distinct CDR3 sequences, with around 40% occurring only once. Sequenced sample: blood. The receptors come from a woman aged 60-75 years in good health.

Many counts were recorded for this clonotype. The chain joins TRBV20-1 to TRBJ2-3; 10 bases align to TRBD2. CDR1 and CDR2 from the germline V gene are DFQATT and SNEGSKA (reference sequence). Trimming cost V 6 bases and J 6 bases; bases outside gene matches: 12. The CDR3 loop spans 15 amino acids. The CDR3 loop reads CSAQDSGRLEDTQYF. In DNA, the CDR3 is TGCAGTGCCCAGGATAGCGGGAGGTTAGAGGATACGCAGTATTTT.

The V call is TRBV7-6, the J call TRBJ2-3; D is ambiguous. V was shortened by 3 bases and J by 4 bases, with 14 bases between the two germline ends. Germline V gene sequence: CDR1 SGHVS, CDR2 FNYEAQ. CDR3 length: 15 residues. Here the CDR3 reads CASSFDELGADTQYF. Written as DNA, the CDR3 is TGTGCCAGCAGCTTTGACGAGCTGGGCGCAGATACGCAGTATTTT.

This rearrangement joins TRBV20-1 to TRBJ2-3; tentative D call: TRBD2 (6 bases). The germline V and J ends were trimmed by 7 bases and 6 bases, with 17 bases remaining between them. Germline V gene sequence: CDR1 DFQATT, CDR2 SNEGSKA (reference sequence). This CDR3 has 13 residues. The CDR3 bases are TGCAGTGGACCCCGGGACTCCCTGGATACGCAGTATTTT. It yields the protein CSGPRDSLDTQYF.